This T cell receptor beta chain originates from a study of cytotoxic CD8 clonotypes in ibrutinib-treated CLL. V lost 2 bases, J lost 3 bases, and 17 bases lay in between. Germline V lookup: CDR1 MNHNS, CDR2 SASEGT. The CDR3 covers 18 residues. The method was immunoSEQ multiplex PCR; TCRdb's version includes in-frame clones alone and lacks a portion of them. This sample has fewer than 40,000 clones, with roughly 65% found just once. The origin of this receptor is a human donor with chronic lymphocytic leukemia. This specimen consisted of PBMCs, obtained at disease progression, from a patient treated with ibrutinib. This chain uses TRBV6-1 with TRBJ2-6; no definite D call. Here the CDR3 reads CASSESERYKVGANVLTF. In DNA form, the CDR3 reads TGTGCCAGCAGTGAATCCGAAAGGTATAAGGTTGGGGCCAACGTCCTGACTTTC.